The 6 T cell receptor beta chains given below trace back to one sample, sequenced in a study of molecular identifiers for immune sequencing clone quantification. TCRdb ran MiXCR on the PCR reads and lists one entry per CDR3 protein. The repertoire holds about 640,000 distinct CDR3 sequences, with less than 20% as singletons. Sequencing input: naive CD8+ T cells from blood, with Jurkat cell RNA spiked in. As to subset: FACS-sorted CD8+CD4-CCR7+CD45RA+ naive T cells. These TCRs come from a human donor in good health. Some libraries in this study had Jurkat cell RNA spiked in.

This clonotype occurred many times. This chain links TRBV7-9 with TRBJ1-1, with D possibly being TRBD1 (5 bases). Germline V gives CDR1 SEHNR, CDR2 FQNEAQ (reference sequence). Deletions cut 7 bases from V and 8 bases from J, with 11 bases between. The CDR3 totals 11 residues. In DNA, the CDR3 is TGTGCCAGCAACGAGGGACCCGAAGCTTTCTTT. It codes for CASNEGPEAFF. The whole variable domain, remainder taken from reference TRBV7-9 and TRBJ1-1, is DTGVSQNPRHKITKRGQNVTFRCDPISEHNRLYWYRQTLGQGPEFLTYFQNEAQLEKSRLLSDRFSAERPKGSFSTLEIQRTEQGDSAMYLCASNEGPEAFFGQGTRLTVV.

This clonotype was observed a few times. The chain links TRBV14 to TRBJ2-7; 7 positions agree with TRBD1. The V and J ends lost 4 bases and 1 base, in that order; junction bases with no gene match: 7. Germline CDR1 reads SGHDN; CDR2 reads FVKESK. The CDR3 has 15 residues. The CDR3 protein is CASSRNRGYSYEQYF. The DNA for the CDR3 is TGTGCCAGCAGCCGGAACAGGGGCTATTCCTACGAGCAGTACTTC.

Only one count was recorded for this clonotype. This may be a read error, as it is one base from a much larger clone. J is TRBJ2-3 and V is TRBV15, with 13 bases lining up with TRBD2. The germline CDR1 and CDR2 sequences are LNHNV and YYDKDF (reference sequence). The length of the CDR3 is 16 residues. CDR3 amino acids: CATTLGLAGNTDTRYF. The CDR3 coding sequence is TGTGCCACCACCTTGGGACTAGCGGGGAACACAGATACGCGGTATTTT. The variable domain in full, completed from reference TRBV15 and TRBJ2-3, reads DAMVIQNPRYQVTQFGKPVTLSCSQTLNHNVMYWYQQKSSQAPKLLFHYYDKDFNNEADTPDNFQSRRPNTSFCFLDIRSPGLGDTAMYLCATTLGLAGNTDTRYFGPGTRLTVL.

This clonotype has ten or more counts. The chain recombines TRBV27 with TRBJ2-4; 7 bases align to TRBD1. This CDR3 spans 14 amino acids. V shed 5 bases and J 10 bases; nucleotides not matched to a gene: 11. The germline CDR1 and CDR2 sequences are MNHEY and SMNVEV (reference sequence). Written as DNA, the CDR3 is TGTGCCAGCAGTCCCAGTCCGACAGGGTATATTCAGTACTTC. This sequence encodes CASSPSPTGYIQYF.

The chain has TRBV6-5 and TRBJ2-7; possibly TRBD2 for D (5 bases). The CDR3 is made up of 13 amino acids. The V end lost 6 bases, the J end lost 1 base, and 10 bases lay between the germline ends. Per germline, CDR1 MNHEY and CDR2 SVGAGI. The CDR3 region has the DNA TGTGCCAGCAGATCACTAGTTTCCTACGAGCAGTACTTC. This sequence encodes CASRSLVSYEQYF.

This clonotype was counted many times. J is TRBJ1-2 and V is TRBV5-4; D is perhaps TRBD1 (5 bases). Trimming took 1 base from V and 4 from J, leaving 14 bases between them. Germline V gene data show CDR1 as SGHNT and CDR2 as YYREEE (reference sequence). The CDR3 spans 15 residues. This chain's CDR3 is CASSLSWGDFYGYTF. In DNA, the CDR3 is TGTGCCAGCAGCTTGTCCTGGGGGGATTTCTATGGCTACACCTTC. The full variable domain, its missing parts supplied by reference TRBV5-4 and TRBJ1-2, is ETGVTQSPTHLIKTRGQQVTLRCSSQSGHNTVSWYQQALGQGPQFIFQYYREEENGRGNFPPRFSGLQFPNYSSELNVNALELDDSALYLCASSLSWGDFYGYTFGSGTRLTVV.